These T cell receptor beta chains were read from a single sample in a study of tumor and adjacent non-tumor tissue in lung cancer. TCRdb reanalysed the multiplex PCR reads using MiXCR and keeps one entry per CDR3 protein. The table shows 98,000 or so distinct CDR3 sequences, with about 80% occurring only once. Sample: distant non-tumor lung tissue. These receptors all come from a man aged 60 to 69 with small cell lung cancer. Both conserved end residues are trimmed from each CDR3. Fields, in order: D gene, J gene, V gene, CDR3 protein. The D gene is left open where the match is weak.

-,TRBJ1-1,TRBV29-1,SVGGWGIEAF
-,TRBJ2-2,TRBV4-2,ASSQDLRAKTGELF
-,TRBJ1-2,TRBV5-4,ASGLTSRGGYT
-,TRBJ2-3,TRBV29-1,SYGKVGLIDTQY
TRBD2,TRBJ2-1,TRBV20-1,SARDNMVAGGLEQF
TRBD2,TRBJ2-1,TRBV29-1,SVRTSGGNTGEQ
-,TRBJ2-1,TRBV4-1,ASSRETTGISGFNEQF
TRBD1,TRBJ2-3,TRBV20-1,SAVRTGGATDMQY
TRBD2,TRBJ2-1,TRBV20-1,SVRGSGLAGVNSYNEQF
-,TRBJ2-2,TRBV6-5,ASSRDTGAEELF
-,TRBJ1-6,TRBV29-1,NARSSYNSPLH
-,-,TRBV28,ASTFGGGDTQH
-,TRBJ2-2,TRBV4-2,ASNHDLRANIGELS
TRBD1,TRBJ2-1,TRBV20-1,RARGQGQSSYNKQF
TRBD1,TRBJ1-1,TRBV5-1,ASSLVQGMNTEAL
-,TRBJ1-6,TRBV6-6,ANNRQSIGSPLH
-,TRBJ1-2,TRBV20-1,SVRDGRQAPPVPT
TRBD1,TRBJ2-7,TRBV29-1,SVGTSWTGSDEQY
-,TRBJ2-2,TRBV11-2,ASKKQGEVLRGELF
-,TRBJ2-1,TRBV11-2,ASSLVSPLMI
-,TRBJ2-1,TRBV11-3,ASSFGLGGERL
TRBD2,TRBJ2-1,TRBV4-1,ATSQPVAGGSYNDQF
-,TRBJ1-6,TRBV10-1,ASSESRPDYNSPPH
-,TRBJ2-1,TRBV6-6,GSTPGLYNEQF
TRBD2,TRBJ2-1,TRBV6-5,AICYSIWGLADNEQF
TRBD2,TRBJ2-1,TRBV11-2,GSSSLTSGLLF
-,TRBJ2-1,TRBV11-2,ARSLVTAQSSYNEQL
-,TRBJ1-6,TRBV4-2,ASSRDLRDGSPLH
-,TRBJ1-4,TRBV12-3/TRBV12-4,ATSLRPEKLF
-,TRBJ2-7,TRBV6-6,ASSYTRNVYEQY
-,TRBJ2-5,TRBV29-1,SVGGTVQETQY
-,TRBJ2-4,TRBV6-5,ASSEWEDKIQY
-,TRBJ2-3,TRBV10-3,AVRTTSDTQY
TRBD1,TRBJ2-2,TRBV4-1,SCSQDTGQGAGTGELF
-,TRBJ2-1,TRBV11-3,ASSLDRLTGVGNEQF
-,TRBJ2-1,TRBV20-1,SARGISGYNEHI
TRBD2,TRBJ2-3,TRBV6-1,AIRSTSGSITDTQY
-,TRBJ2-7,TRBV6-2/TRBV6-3,ASSYPAYEQY
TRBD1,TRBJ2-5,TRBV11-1,VSSLDALRTGRETQY
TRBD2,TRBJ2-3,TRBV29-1,SAEGSGSVSTGTQY
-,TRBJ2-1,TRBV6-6,GSRQTHTHHEQF
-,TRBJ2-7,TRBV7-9,ANSLGWGALTDEQY
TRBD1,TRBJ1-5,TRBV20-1,SASGQFSNQPQH
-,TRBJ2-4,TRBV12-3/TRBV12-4,TSSLGAKGKKIQY
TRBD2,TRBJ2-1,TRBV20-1,SATPGTSGNEQF
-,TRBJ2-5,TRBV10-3,AISARKETQY
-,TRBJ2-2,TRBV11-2,ASSLESVGELL
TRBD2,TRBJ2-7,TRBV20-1,NARVAGHRSYEQY
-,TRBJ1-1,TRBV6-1,ASSSRQWGGRDTEAF
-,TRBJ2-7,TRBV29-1,SVESDKTYEQY
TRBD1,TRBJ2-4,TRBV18,ASSPPGQQNIQY
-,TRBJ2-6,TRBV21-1,ARKDLSGANVLT
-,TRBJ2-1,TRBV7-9,AISLREALYNEQF
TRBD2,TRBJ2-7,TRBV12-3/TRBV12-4,PSGRDFYEQY
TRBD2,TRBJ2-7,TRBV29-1,SVPGGSTYYEQY
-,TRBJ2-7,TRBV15,TTSRGAGQTYEQY
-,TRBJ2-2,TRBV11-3,ASNLQASNTGELF